The rows below give T cell receptor beta chains drawn from one sample of a study of naive and memory T cell subsets. TCRdb called the UMI-ligation and nested PCR reads again in MiXCR, with one record for every CDR3 protein. The sample lists about 100,000 distinct CDR3 sequences; roughly 15% were seen once. Material for sequencing was naive CD8+ T cells from blood. The receptors here all came from a human donor in good health. Each CDR3 is given with its conserved first and last residue. Each record gives: clone size, J gene, V gene, D gene, CDR3 DNA, CDR3 protein. The D gene is left open where the match is weak. Clone size is not always given. Where it is, it says once, few, many or a class for expanded clones.

abundance: -; j_gene: TRBJ2-3; v_gene: TRBV9; d_gene: TRBD2; CDR3nt: TGTGCCAGCAGCGCCGGACTAGTTATAGCAGATACGCAGTATTTT; CDR3aa: CASSAGLVIADTQYF
abundance: -; j_gene: TRBJ1-1; v_gene: TRBV4-2; d_gene: TRBD1; CDR3nt: TGTGCCAGCAGCCAAGCTGTCAGGGGGAGCACTGAAGCTTTCTTT; CDR3aa: CASSQAVRGSTEAFF
abundance: -; j_gene: TRBJ1-4; v_gene: TRBV4-2; d_gene: -; CDR3nt: TGTGCCAGCAGCCAAGAAGAGGCCCTTAGTGAAAAACTGTTTTTT; CDR3aa: CASSQEEALSEKLFF
abundance: -; j_gene: TRBJ1-1; v_gene: TRBV11-2; d_gene: TRBD1; CDR3nt: TGTGCCAGCAGAATAACCCCCGGACAGGGCGTGAACACTGAAGCTTTCTTT; CDR3aa: CASRITPGQGVNTEAFF
abundance: -; j_gene: TRBJ2-1; v_gene: TRBV7-9; d_gene: -; CDR3nt: TGTGCCAGCAGCTTCTCACCCGGGAGCGGGTCCTACAATGAGCAGTTCTTC; CDR3aa: CASSFSPGSGSYNEQFF
abundance: many; j_gene: TRBJ1-6; v_gene: TRBV19; d_gene: -; CDR3nt: TGTGCCAGTAGTATAGGCGGCAGCTTATCACCCCTCCACTTT; CDR3aa: CASSIGGSLSPLHF
abundance: few; j_gene: TRBJ2-7; v_gene: TRBV20-1; d_gene: -; CDR3nt: TGCAGTGCTAGAGATCCCATCATGGGACGCGAGCAGTACTTC; CDR3aa: CSARDPIMGREQYF
abundance: few; j_gene: TRBJ2-1; v_gene: TRBV5-4; d_gene: TRBD2; CDR3nt: TGTGCCAGCAGCTTTAGCGGGAGAATCTACAATGAGCAGTTCTTC; CDR3aa: CASSFSGRIYNEQFF
abundance: many; j_gene: TRBJ2-3; v_gene: TRBV29-1; d_gene: -; CDR3nt: TGCAGCGTTGATGGGGCACCGGAGTTTGAAAACACAGATACGCAGTATTTT; CDR3aa: CSVDGAPEFENTDTQYF
abundance: -; j_gene: TRBJ2-1; v_gene: TRBV29-1; d_gene: TRBD2; CDR3nt: TGCAGCGTTGAGGTTCTAGCGGCCTACAATGAGCAGTTCTTC; CDR3aa: CSVEVLAAYNEQFF
abundance: -; j_gene: TRBJ2-1; v_gene: TRBV2; d_gene: TRBD2; CDR3nt: TGTGCCACCACGTTTGGGGGGGGTCACAATGAGCAGTTCTTC; CDR3aa: CATTFGGGHNEQFF
abundance: -; j_gene: TRBJ2-7; v_gene: TRBV29-1; d_gene: TRBD1; CDR3nt: TGCAGCGCCATCGGACAGGAGTCCTACGAGCAGTACTTC; CDR3aa: CSAIGQESYEQYF
abundance: -; j_gene: TRBJ2-1; v_gene: TRBV27; d_gene: TRBD2; CDR3nt: TGTGCCAGCAGTCCTCTAGCGGGGGACTCCTACAATGAGCAGTTCTTC; CDR3aa: CASSPLAGDSYNEQFF
abundance: many; j_gene: TRBJ2-1; v_gene: TRBV7-7; d_gene: -; CDR3nt: TGTGCTAGCAGCTTAGGGCAGGGTGACGTGAATGAGCAGTTCTTC; CDR3aa: CASSLGQGDVNEQFF
abundance: -; j_gene: TRBJ2-5; v_gene: TRBV27; d_gene: TRBD1; CDR3nt: TGTGCCAGCAGTTGGCGTGGGACAGCCAAAAAAGAGACCCAGTACTTC; CDR3aa: CASSWRGTAKKETQYF
abundance: many; j_gene: TRBJ2-1; v_gene: TRBV7-6; d_gene: TRBD2; CDR3nt: TGTGCCAGCAGCTTCATTAGCGGGAGTTCCTACAATGAGCAGTTCTTC; CDR3aa: CASSFISGSSYNEQFF
abundance: few; j_gene: TRBJ2-5; v_gene: TRBV11-1; d_gene: TRBD1; CDR3nt: TGTGCCAGCAGCTTAGCCCCGACAGGGTCCGAGACCCAGTACTTC; CDR3aa: CASSLAPTGSETQYF
abundance: -; j_gene: TRBJ2-3; v_gene: TRBV12-3/TRBV12-4; d_gene: -; CDR3nt: TGTGCCAGCAGTTTAAGTGGCCTCCCGGGCGCAGATACGCAGTATTTT; CDR3aa: CASSLSGLPGADTQYF
abundance: -; j_gene: TRBJ1-5; v_gene: TRBV24-1; d_gene: -; CDR3nt: TGTGCCACCAGTGACGGGGGACTTCACAATCAGCCCCAGCATTTT; CDR3aa: CATSDGGLHNQPQHF
abundance: few; j_gene: TRBJ2-1; v_gene: TRBV20-1; d_gene: TRBD2; CDR3nt: TGCAGTGCTAGGGAACTCCAGCGGGGCTACAATGAGCAGTTCTTC; CDR3aa: CSARELQRGYNEQFF
abundance: few; j_gene: TRBJ2-5; v_gene: TRBV27; d_gene: TRBD1; CDR3nt: TGTGCCAGCAGTACAGGGGGCGTTGGGACCCAGTACTTC; CDR3aa: CASSTGGVGTQYF
abundance: few; j_gene: TRBJ2-2; v_gene: TRBV19; d_gene: -; CDR3nt: TGTGCCAGTAGTATTTTTGCCCGGGGCGGAACCGGGGAGCTGTTTTTT; CDR3aa: CASSIFARGGTGELFF
abundance: -; j_gene: TRBJ2-4; v_gene: TRBV25-1; d_gene: -; CDR3nt: TGTGCCAGCAGTAGCGGAGCCAAAAACATTCAGTACTTC; CDR3aa: CASSSGAKNIQYF
abundance: -; j_gene: TRBJ2-7; v_gene: TRBV27; d_gene: TRBD1; CDR3nt: TGTGCCAGCAGTCTCCACGGGACAGCCGAGCAGTACTTC; CDR3aa: CASSLHGTAEQYF
abundance: many; j_gene: TRBJ1-2; v_gene: TRBV12-3/TRBV12-4; d_gene: TRBD1; CDR3nt: TGTGCCAGCAGTTTATCCTCGGGACAGTACTATGGCTACACCTTC; CDR3aa: CASSLSSGQYYGYTF
abundance: -; j_gene: TRBJ2-3; v_gene: TRBV7-9; d_gene: -; CDR3nt: TGTGCCAGCAGGTTCCCGACAGGACCTAGCACAGATACGCAGTATTTT; CDR3aa: CASRFPTGPSTDTQYF
abundance: -; j_gene: TRBJ2-4; v_gene: TRBV11-2; d_gene: TRBD2; CDR3nt: TGTGCCAGCAGCTCGATAAGCGGGAGCGAAAACTTTCAGTACTTC; CDR3aa: CASSSISGSENFQYF
abundance: few; j_gene: TRBJ2-1; v_gene: TRBV4-3; d_gene: TRBD2; CDR3nt: TGCGCCAGCAGCCAGAGTAGCGGGGGGGTTAATGAGCAGTTCTTC; CDR3aa: CASSQSSGGVNEQFF
abundance: many; j_gene: TRBJ1-1; v_gene: TRBV11-2; d_gene: -; CDR3nt: TGTGCCAGCAGGTCGAACACTGAAGCTTTCTTT; CDR3aa: CASRSNTEAFF
abundance: many; j_gene: TRBJ2-3; v_gene: TRBV15; d_gene: TRBD2; CDR3nt: TGTGCCACCAGCAGGGCTAGCGGGGGCACAGATACGCAGTATTTT; CDR3aa: CATSRASGGTDTQYF
abundance: -; j_gene: TRBJ1-2; v_gene: TRBV19; d_gene: -; CDR3nt: TGTGCCAGTAGTATTGAGTATGGCTACACCTTC; CDR3aa: CASSIEYGYTF